These 20 T cell receptor beta chains were sequenced from one sample in a study of T cells expressing NK-cell markers. No DNA is given; TCRdb re-called the 5' RACE reads and lists each CDR3 protein once. Here the sample table reports about 550,000 distinct CDR3 sequences. Sequencing used blood T cells: a sorted CD56 or NKG2C T cell subset, CD4+ or CD8+ T cells, or bulk PBMC T cells (not recorded which). The receptors stem from a man younger than 30 in good health.

This chain joins TRBV6-1 and TRBJ1-1; TCRdb gives TRBD1 as the D gene, but with no DNA this cannot be confirmed. The CDR3 is made up of 13 amino acids. Germline V gene lookup returns CDR1 MNHNS and CDR2 SASEGT. This chain's CDR3 is CASSSEPGVEAFF.

This chain connects TRBV20-1 to TRBJ2-2; the TCRdb call, TRBD2, lacks DNA for checking. Germline V gene data show CDR1 as DFQATT and CDR2 as SNEGSKA (reference sequence). The CDR3 extends over 17 amino acids. CDR3 amino acids: CSAKGASGFADTGELFF.

V is TRBV12-3 or TRBV12-4 and J is TRBJ2-2; lacking DNA, the TRBD1 call made by TCRdb goes unchecked. The CDR3 consists of 15 residues. CDR3 protein: CASSTLTEGTGELFF.

The chain couples TRBV27 to TRBJ2-7; TCRdb calls TRBD1, which cannot be checked without DNA. Germline V gene lookup returns CDR1 MNHEY and CDR2 SMNVEV (reference sequence). This CDR3 contains 14 residues. The CDR3 sequence is CASSKGPQGLEQYF.

V gene TRBV29-1 combines with J gene TRBJ2-1; TCRdb picks TRBD2, but there is no DNA to check that call. The germline gives CDR1 SQVTM, CDR2 ANQGSEA. The CDR3 runs to 15 residues. CDR3 loop: CSATSGLSSYNEQFF.

The chain joins TRBV20-1 to TRBJ2-3; TCRdb's D gene call, TRBD2, goes unchecked for lack of DNA. The length of the CDR3 is 15 residues. CDR1 and CDR2 from the germline V gene are DFQATT and SNEGSKA (reference sequence). CDR3: CSASRAGEGTDTQYF.

V usage is TRBV20-1 and J usage is TRBJ2-3; TCRdb reports TRBD2, a call that lacks DNA to check it against. The length of the CDR3 is 16 residues. Per the germline V gene, CDR1 is DFQATT and CDR2 is SNEGSKA (reference sequence). The CDR3 spells CSARRDSQPRTDTQYF.

The chain links TRBV6-6 to TRBJ2-5; the D gene TCRdb calls, TRBD1, cannot be checked with no DNA. Germline CDR1 reads MNHNY; CDR2 reads SVGAGI (reference sequence). The CDR3 has 12 residues. CDR3 protein: CASRVQGETQYF.

The V and J genes are TRBV12-3 or TRBV12-4 and TRBJ2-2; TCRdb returns TRBD2, unconfirmable since there is no DNA. This CDR3 has 16 amino acids. CDR3 residues: CASSPERELHTGELFF.

This sequence joins TRBV20-1 and TRBJ2-1; there is no DNA to check the TCRdb D call of TRBD1. Germline V gene lookup returns CDR1 DFQATT and CDR2 SNEGSKA (reference sequence). The CDR3 runs 14 residues. The CDR3 region is CSAPGGTPNNEQFF.

The genes are TRBV28 and TRBJ2-1; TCRdb names TRBD2, which stays unverified in the absence of DNA. The CDR3 spans 14 residues. Looked up from germline, CDR1 is MDHEN and CDR2 is SYDVKM. The CDR3 region is CASSFGAGGNEQFF.

This rearrangement joins TRBV24-1 to TRBJ2-3; TCRdb names TRBD2, which stays unverified in the absence of DNA. Germline V lookup: CDR1 KGHDR, CDR2 SFDVKD. This CDR3 has 15 amino acids. The CDR3 reads CATSTSGRASRTQYF.

The rearrangement links TRBV11-1 to TRBJ2-3; TCRdb returns TRBD2, unconfirmable since there is no DNA. This CDR3 comprises 16 residues. The germline CDR1 and CDR2 sequences are SGHAT and FQDESV (reference sequence). This CDR3 reads CASSPPGRAGPDTQYF.

This sequence joins TRBV20-1 and TRBJ2-5; TCRdb reports TRBD2, a call that lacks DNA to check it against. The germline V gene encodes CDR1 DFQATT and CDR2 SNEGSKA (reference sequence). The CDR3 has 16 amino acids. CDR3 in amino acids: CSARDPSQGRQETQYF.

The rearrangement uses TRBV4-1 and TRBJ2-2; lacking DNA, the TRBD2 call made by TCRdb goes unchecked. The CDR3 runs 17 residues. The germline V gene encodes CDR1 MGHRA and CDR2 YSYEKL. The CDR3 loop reads CASSQDQTAGLTGELFF.

The rearrangement links TRBV5-1 to TRBJ2-2; as DNA is missing, the TRBD2 call by TCRdb cannot be tested. This CDR3 contains 16 residues. The germline V gene has CDR1 SGHRS and CDR2 YFSETQ. The CDR3 reads CASSLAGLASTGELFF.

The chain recombines TRBV15 with TRBJ2-3; TCRdb returns TRBD2, unconfirmable since there is no DNA. This CDR3 is built from 17 residues. Germline V lookup: CDR1 LNHNV, CDR2 YYDKDF (reference sequence). This chain's CDR3 is CATSRDIAGGPTDTQYF.

V usage is TRBV11-2 and J usage is TRBJ2-3; the TRBD2 assignment by TCRdb is unverifiable without DNA. The CDR3 totals 17 residues. Germline V gene sequence: CDR1 SGHAT, CDR2 FQNNGV. The CDR3 region is CASSLERFGGNTDTQYF.

The chain has TRBV12-3 or TRBV12-4 and TRBJ2-3; TCRdb outputs TRBD1, but without DNA this stays unchecked. This CDR3 has 17 amino acids. This chain's CDR3 is CASSSNRGLPSTDTQYF.

V usage is TRBV11-2 and J usage is TRBJ2-2; TCRdb picks TRBD1, but there is no DNA to check that call. Germline values: CDR1 SGHAT, CDR2 FQNNGV. The CDR3 has 16 residues. CDR3: CASSPNQQVNTGELFF.